This TCR beta chain originates from a study of blood T cell repertoires in COVID-19. From germline, CDR1 is LGHNA and CDR2 YNFKEQ. The CDR3 consists of 15 residues. V lost 1 base to trimming and J lost 1 base; unmatched junction nucleotides: 3. Authors' methods: Amplified reference gene primers provided the basis for estimating nucleated cell counts. TCRdb's table, derived via immunoSEQ multiplex PCR, lists solely in-frame clones and lacks some. Clonal size and the V and J genes are those of that table, whereas D and trimming came from the DNA. Here the sample spans around 200,000 clones, 86% being singletons. Clinical history reported by participants formed the basis on which cohorts were assigned.

The sample consisted of PBMCs or T cells enriched from blood (not recorded which). The chain is built from TRBV4-2 and TRBJ2-7, with TRBD2 matching 8 bases. The clonotype comes from a man aged 35-49 years with acute COVID-19. CDR3 nucleotides: TGTGCCAGCAGCCAAGTGGCTAGCGGGTCCTACGAGCAGTACTTC. Amino acids: CASSQVASGSYEQYF.